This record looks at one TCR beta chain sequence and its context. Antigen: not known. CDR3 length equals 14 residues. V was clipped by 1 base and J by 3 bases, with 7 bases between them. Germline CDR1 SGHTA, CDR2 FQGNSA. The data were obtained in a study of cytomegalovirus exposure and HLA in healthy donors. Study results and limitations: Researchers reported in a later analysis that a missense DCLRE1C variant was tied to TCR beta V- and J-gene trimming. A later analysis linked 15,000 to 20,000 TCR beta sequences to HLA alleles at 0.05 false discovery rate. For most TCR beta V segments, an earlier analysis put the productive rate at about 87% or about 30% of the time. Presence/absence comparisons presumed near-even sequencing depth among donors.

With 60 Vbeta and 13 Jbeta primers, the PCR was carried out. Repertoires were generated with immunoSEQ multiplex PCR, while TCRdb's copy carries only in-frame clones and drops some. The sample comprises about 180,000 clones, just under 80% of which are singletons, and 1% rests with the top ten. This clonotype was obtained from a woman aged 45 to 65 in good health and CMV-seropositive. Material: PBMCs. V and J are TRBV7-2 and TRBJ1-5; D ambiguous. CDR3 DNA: TGTGCCAGCAGCTTAGGAGGGATCAATCAGCCCCAGCATTTT. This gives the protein CASSLGGINQPQHF. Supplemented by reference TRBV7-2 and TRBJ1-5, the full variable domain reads GAGVSQSPSNKVTEKGKDVELRCDPISGHTALYWYRQSLGQGLEFLIYFQGNSAPDKSGLPSDRFSAERTGGSVSTLTIQRTQQEDSAVYLCASSLGGINQPQHFGDGTRLSIL.